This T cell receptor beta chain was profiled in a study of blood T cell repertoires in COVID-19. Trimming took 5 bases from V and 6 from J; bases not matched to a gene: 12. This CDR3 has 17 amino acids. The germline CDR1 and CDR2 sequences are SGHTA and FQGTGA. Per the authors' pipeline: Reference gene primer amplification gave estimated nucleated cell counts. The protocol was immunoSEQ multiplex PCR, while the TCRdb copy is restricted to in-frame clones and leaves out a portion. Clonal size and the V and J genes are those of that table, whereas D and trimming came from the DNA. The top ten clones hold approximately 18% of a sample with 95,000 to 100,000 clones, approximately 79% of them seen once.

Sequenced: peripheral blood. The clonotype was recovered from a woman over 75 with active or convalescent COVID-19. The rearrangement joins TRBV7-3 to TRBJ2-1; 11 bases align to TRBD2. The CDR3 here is CASSPRPGLADINEQFF. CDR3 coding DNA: TGTGCCAGCAGCCCCCGCCCGGGACTAGCGGATATCAATGAGCAGTTCTTC.